The T cell receptor beta chain described here comes from a study of T cells expressing NK-cell markers. The overall study: Serological testing identified seven of the eight sequenced donors as HCMV-seropositive and one as seronegative.

The length of the CDR3 is 15 residues. Template switching by 5'RACE with UMIs generated the TCR beta cDNA. TCRdb reanalyzed the 5' RACE reads, giving one entry per CDR3 protein sequence and no DNA. The sample's table shows 500,000 to 700,000 distinct CDR3 sequences. The receptor was isolated from a man younger than 35 in good health. The rearrangement links TRBV12-3 or TRBV12-4 to TRBJ2-1; TCRdb designates TRBD2, a call that cannot be tested without DNA. The sequenced sample consisted of blood T cells: a sorted CD56 or NKG2C T cell subset, CD4+ or CD8+ T cells, or bulk PBMC T cells (not recorded which). The CDR3 spells CASSFVRTRGDEQFF.